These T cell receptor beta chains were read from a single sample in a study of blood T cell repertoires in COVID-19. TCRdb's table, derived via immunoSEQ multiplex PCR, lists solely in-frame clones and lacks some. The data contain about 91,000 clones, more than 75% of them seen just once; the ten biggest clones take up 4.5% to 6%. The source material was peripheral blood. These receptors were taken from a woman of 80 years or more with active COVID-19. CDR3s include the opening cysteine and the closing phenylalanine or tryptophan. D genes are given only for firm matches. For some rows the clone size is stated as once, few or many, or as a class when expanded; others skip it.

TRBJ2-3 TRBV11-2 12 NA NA CASSSFGDTQYF TGTGCCAGCAGCTCCTTCGGGGATACGCAGTATTTT
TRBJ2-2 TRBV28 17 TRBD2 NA CASSFLAGGPNTGELFF TGTGCCAGCAGTTTCCTAGCGGGAGGCCCGAACACCGGGGAGCTGTTTTTT
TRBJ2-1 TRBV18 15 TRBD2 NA CASSPGLAENNEQFF TGTGCCAGCTCACCCGGACTAGCGGAAAACAATGAGCAGTTCTTC
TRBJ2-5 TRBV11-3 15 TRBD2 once CASSPSGRAGETQYF TGTGCCAGCAGCCCCAGCGGGAGGGCCGGAGAGACCCAGTACTTC
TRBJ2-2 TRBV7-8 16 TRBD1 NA CASSQTGGASTGELFF TGTGCCAGCAGCCAGACAGGGGGCGCGAGCACCGGGGAGCTGTTTTTT
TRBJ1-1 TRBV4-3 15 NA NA CASSQNSGDNTEAFF TGCGCCAGCAGCCAAAACTCAGGGGATAACACTGAAGCTTTCTTT
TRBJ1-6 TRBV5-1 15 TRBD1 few CASSFNRGNNSPLHF TGCGCCAGCAGCTTCAACAGGGGTAATAATTCACCCCTCCACTTT
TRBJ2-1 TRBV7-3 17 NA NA CASSPRVFGGDYNEQFF TGTGCCAGCAGCCCCCGAGTTTTCGGGGGAGACTACAATGAGCAGTTCTTC
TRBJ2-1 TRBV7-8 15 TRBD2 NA CASIPRASGSNEQFF TGTGCCAGCATTCCACGGGCTAGCGGGAGTAATGAGCAGTTCTTC
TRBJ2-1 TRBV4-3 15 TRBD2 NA CASSQQREFVDEQFF TGCGCCAGCAGCCAACAGCGGGAGTTCGTGGATGAGCAGTTCTTC
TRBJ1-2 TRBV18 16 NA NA CASSPPGSGANYGYTF TGTGCCAGCTCACCACCGGGTTCCGGGGCTAACTATGGCTACACCTTC
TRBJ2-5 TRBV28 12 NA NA CASRPREETQYF TGTGCCAGCAGACCCCGGGAAGAGACCCAGTACTTC
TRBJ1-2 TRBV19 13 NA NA CASSININYGYTF TGTGCCAGTAGTATCAACATTAACTATGGCTACACCTTC
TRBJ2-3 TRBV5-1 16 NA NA CASSLGLQGRADTQYF TGCGCCAGCAGCTTGGGACTACAGGGACGGGCAGATACGCAGTATTTT
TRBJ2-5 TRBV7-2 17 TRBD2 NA CASSSTASGASHQTQYF TGTGCCAGCAGCTCGACGGCTAGCGGGGCGAGCCATCAGACCCAGTACTTC
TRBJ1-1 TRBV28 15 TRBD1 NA CASSSPQGPGTEAFF TGTGCCAGCAGTTCCCCACAGGGGCCGGGGACTGAAGCTTTCTTT
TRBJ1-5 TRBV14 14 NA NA CASSQDPGGSKLSF TGTGCCAGCAGCCAAGATCCGGGGGGCAGCAAGTTATCTTTT
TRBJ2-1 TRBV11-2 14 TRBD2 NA CASSLREGQNEQFF TGTGCCAGCAGCTTAAGGGAGGGCCAAAATGAGCAGTTCTTC
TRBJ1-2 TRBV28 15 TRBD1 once CASGTLGTGYYGYTF TGTGCCAGCGGAACCCTCGGGACAGGGTACTATGGCTACACCTTC
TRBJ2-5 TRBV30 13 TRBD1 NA CAWSTGDQETQYF TGTGCCTGGAGTACAGGGGATCAAGAGACCCAGTACTTC
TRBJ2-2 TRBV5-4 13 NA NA CASSFGALGELFF TGTGCCAGCAGCTTTGGGGCGCTCGGGGAGCTGTTTTTT
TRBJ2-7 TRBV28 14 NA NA CASSQNWGGHEQYF TGTGCCAGCAGTCAAAACTGGGGGGGCCACGAGCAGTACTTC
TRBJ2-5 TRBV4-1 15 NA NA CASSQGDYPGETQYF TGCGCCAGCAGCCAAGGAGACTACCCCGGAGAGACCCAGTACTTC
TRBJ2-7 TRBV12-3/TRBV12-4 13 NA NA CASSLGRDYEQYF TGTGCCAGCAGTTTGGGGCGGGACTACGAGCAGTACTTC
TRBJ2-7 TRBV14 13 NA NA CASSRGNEHEQYF TGTGCCAGCAGCCGAGGGAACGAGCACGAGCAGTACTTC
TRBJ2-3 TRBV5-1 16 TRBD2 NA CASSRKREGSTDTQYF TGCGCCAGCAGCAGAAAGCGGGAGGGGAGCACAGATACGCAGTATTTT
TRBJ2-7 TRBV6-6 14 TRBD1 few CASNRQGSTYEQYF TGTGCCAGCAACCGACAGGGCTCAACCTACGAGCAGTACTTC
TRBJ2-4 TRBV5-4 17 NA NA CASSPQIRIGAKNIQYF TGTGCCAGCAGCCCGCAGATCCGAATTGGAGCCAAAAACATTCAGTACTTC
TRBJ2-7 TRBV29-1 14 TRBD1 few CSVEDWTGGYEQYF TGCAGCGTTGAAGATTGGACAGGGGGCTACGAGCAGTACTTC
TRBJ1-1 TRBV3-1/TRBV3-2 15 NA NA CASSLRTTENTEAFF TGTGCCAGCAGCCTCCGAACGACAGAGAACACTGAAGCTTTCTTT
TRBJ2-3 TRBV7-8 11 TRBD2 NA CASSLGGAQYF TGTGCCAGCAGCCTGGGGGGGGCGCAGTATTTT
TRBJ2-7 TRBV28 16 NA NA CASRELKTGLLDEQYF TGTGCCAGCAGGGAACTTAAGACAGGCCTCTTGGACGAGCAGTACTTC
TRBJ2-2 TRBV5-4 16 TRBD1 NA CASRRQGSKNTGELFF TGTGCCAGCAGACGACAGGGTTCGAAGAACACCGGGGAGCTGTTTTTT
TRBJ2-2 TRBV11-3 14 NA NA CASSGRGHTGELFF TGTGCCAGCAGCGGCAGGGGTCACACCGGGGAGCTGTTTTTT
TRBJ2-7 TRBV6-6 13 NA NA CASSYRSTNEQYF TGTGCCAGCAGTTACCGGTCGACAAACGAGCAGTACTTC
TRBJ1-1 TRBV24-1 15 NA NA CATSGGRRANTEAFF TGTGCCACCAGTGGAGGGAGGCGGGCCAACACTGAAGCTTTCTTT
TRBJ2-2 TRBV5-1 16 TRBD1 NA CASRREDRTNTGELFF TGCGCCAGCCGGCGCGAGGACAGGACCAACACCGGGGAGCTGTTTTTT
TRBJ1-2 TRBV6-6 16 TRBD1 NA CASSYGTGRQNYGYTF TGTGCCAGCAGTTACGGGACAGGGCGCCAAAACTATGGCTACACCTTC
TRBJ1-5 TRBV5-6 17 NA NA CASSRGVSGPSNQPQHF TGTGCCAGCAGCCGTGGCGTAAGTGGGCCTAGCAATCAGCCCCAGCATTTT
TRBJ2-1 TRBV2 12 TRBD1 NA CASREDRGPQFF TGTGCCAGCAGGGAAGACAGGGGGCCGCAGTTCTTC
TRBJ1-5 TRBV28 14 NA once CASSSARTNQPQHF TGTGCCAGCAGTTCGGCAAGGACTAATCAGCCCCAGCATTTT
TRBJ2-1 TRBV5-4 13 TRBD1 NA CASSFDRGNEQFF TGTGCCAGCAGCTTTGACAGGGGGAATGAGCAGTTCTTC
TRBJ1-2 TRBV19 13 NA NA CASSREPNYGYTF TGTGCCAGTAGTAGGGAGCCCAACTATGGCTACACCTTC
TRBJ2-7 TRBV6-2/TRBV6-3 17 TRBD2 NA CASSYSGLAPSSYEQYF TGTGCCAGCAGTTACTCGGGACTAGCGCCAAGCTCCTACGAGCAGTACTTC
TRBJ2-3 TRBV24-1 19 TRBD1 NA CATSEYPGQGLPSTDTQYF TGTGCCACCAGTGAGTATCCGGGACAGGGGCTTCCAAGCACAGATACGCAGTATTTT
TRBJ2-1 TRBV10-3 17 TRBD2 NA CAISVSPGGTSYNEQFF TGTGCCATCAGTGTCTCTCCGGGAGGGACCTCCTACAATGAGCAGTTCTTC
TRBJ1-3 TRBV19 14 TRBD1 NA CASRPGGSGNTIYF TGTGCCAGTAGGCCAGGGGGCTCTGGAAACACCATATATTTT